This TCR beta chain was observed in a study of blood T cell repertoires in COVID-19. Turning to the study itself: From T cells, B-cell-depleted T cells, or PBMCs came the material, which was cDNA or gDNA.

The CDR3 is made up of 16 amino acids. V shed 0 bases and J 3 bases; nucleotides not matched to a gene: 5. The V gene's germline CDR1 is MGHRA and CDR2 YSYEKL. Authors' analysis steps: Cell counts per sample came from amplifying reference gene primers. Profiling relied on immunoSEQ multiplex PCR, and the TCRdb table lists in-frame clones only, not all of them. V and J calls plus clone size are reproduced from that table; the DNA served to infer D and trimming. The sample has under 300,000 clones; about 90% are singletons. A Seattle source enrolled patients during active infection and followed them longitudinally.

Sequencing input: peripheral blood. The source of this sequence is a woman in her 30s with COVID-19, enrolled during active disease. The chain carries TRBV4-1 and TRBJ2-1; 7 nucleotides match TRBD2. Here the CDR3 reads CASSQDPGGFYNEQFF. In DNA form, the CDR3 reads TGCGCCAGCAGCCAAGATCCCGGGGGGTTCTACAATGAGCAGTTCTTC.